The next 4 T cell receptor beta chains were all read from a single sample in a study of T cells in women clearing cervical HPV infection (dated by TCRdb to 2016 to 2018). The library was produced with the immunoSEQ multiplex PCR assay. TCRdb provides this immuneACCESS table in a form limited to in-frame rearrangements. Some clones are lacking; in checked studies, under half of them reflect an unresolved V gene, and why the rest are absent is not known. The sample table includes roughly 18,000 clones. Around 11% of the sample is held by the ten biggest clonotypes. Sequencing input: blood buffy coat. These TCRs come from a woman aged 18-70 years with a cervical HPV16 infection that either progressed to CIN3+ or cleared (not recorded which).

Notes on this clone: Coverage ceases 3 residues before the CDR3 finishes, and the germline J gene fills in the end. The J gene is TRBJ2-3, the V gene TRBV5-1; 8 nucleotides line up with TRBD2. This CDR3 region has 15 residues. Germline V gives CDR1 SGHRS, CDR2 YFSETQ. V shed 0 bases, J shed 8 bases, and the junction held 8 bases outside the gene matches. CDR3 protein: CASSLEHGGAGTQYF. The part of the CDR3 DNA that was read is TGCGCCAGCAGCTTGGAGCACGGGGGGGCCGGTACG.

Remarks on this clone: The CDR3 extends 3 residues past the end of the read, so its final part is completed from the germline J gene. The chain couples TRBV12-3 or TRBV12-4 to TRBJ2-2; D perhaps matches TRBD2 (7 bases). Trimming removed 5 bases at V and 4 bases at J, with 17 bases between. This CDR3 is built from 16 residues. The sequenced part of the CDR3 DNA is TGTGCCAGCAGTCCACGGGGGGCATACGGCACCGGGGAG. This encodes CASSPRGAYGTGE. The complete CDR3 sequence is CASSPRGAYGTGELFF.

CDR3 region: CASSVGGDEQYF. CDR3 DNA (partial): TGTGCCAGTAGTGTCGGCGGTGACGAG. The chain carries TRBV19 and TRBJ2-7; no clear D gene. Sequencing ends 3 residues short of the CDR3 end; the germline J gene provides the rest. The CDR3 is made up of 12 amino acids. Germline loops: CDR1 LNHDA, CDR2 SQIVND (reference sequence). Trimming took 5 bases from V and 5 from J, leaving 10 bases between them.

A remark on this clone: The CDR3 is cut off 3 residues early in the read; its end comes from the germline J gene. This chain uses TRBV29-1 with TRBJ1-3; perhaps TRBD1 as D (5 bases). V was shortened by 5 bases and J by 4 bases, with 21 bases between the two germline ends. The germline gives CDR1 SQVTM, CDR2 ANQGSEA. This CDR3 is built from 16 residues. CDR3 region: CSVSPAGSLGGNTIYF. The sequenced part of the CDR3 DNA is TGCAGCGTTTCCCCGGCAGGGAGCCTGGGCGGAAACACC.